Sequencing of this TCR beta chain was carried out in a study of blood T cell repertoires in COVID-19. In the study overall: The samples span acute and convalescent COVID-19 from the United States, Italy and Spain.

This table comes from immunoSEQ multiplex PCR, and its TCRdb copy is limited to in-frame clones, with some not included. The table lists about 69,000 clones, 75% to 85% of them singletons. The CDR3 has 14 amino acids. With 6 bases clipped from V and 5 bases from J, the junction kept 8 bases outside the gene matches. CDR1 is SNHLY, CDR2 FYNNEI, per germline. The specimen sequenced was peripheral blood. The sequence was obtained from a human donor in a cohort sampled during active COVID-19. The V gene is TRBV2, the J gene TRBJ1-1, with 8 bases matching TRBD1. CDR3 DNA: TGTGCCAGCAGCCTCAGACAGGGGTATACTGAAGCTTTCTTT. It yields the protein CASSLRQGYTEAFF.